These 5 T cell receptor beta chains originate from one sample sequenced in a study of blood T cell repertoires in COVID-19 (dated by TCRdb to about 2020). Library preparation used the immunoSEQ multiplex PCR assay. Entries here come from immuneACCESS through TCRdb and include only in-frame sequences with V and J called. Some clones fail to appear in such tables; in the studies checked, an unresolved V gene covers under half of the shortfall, and the cause of the remainder is unknown. The sample table contains roughly 200,000 clones; only one count was recorded for just under 90% of them. The top ten hold roughly 4% of the sample. The sample was PBMCs or T cells enriched from blood (not recorded which). The receptors were sampled from a woman aged 30 to 39 with acute COVID-19.

This chain links TRBV30 with TRBJ1-1, with D possibly being TRBD1 (5 bases). V was trimmed by 3 bases and J by 2 bases, leaving 13 bases between them. The CDR3 length is 14 residues. Germline assignment: CDR1 GTSNPN and CDR2 SVGIG (reference sequence). CDR3 region: CAWRVRGTNTEAFF. CDR3 in DNA: TGTGCCTGGAGAGTTAGGGGAACCAACACTGAAGCTTTCTTT.

V is TRBV5-1 and J is TRBJ1-4; 11 bases fit TRBD1. After removal of 4 bases from V and 8 bases from J, the junction contained 10 bases not matched to a gene. Germline V gene sequence: CDR1 SGHRS, CDR2 YFSETQ. The CDR3 is made up of 16 amino acids. The CDR3 sequence is CASSRTGGEVREKLFF. DNA for the CDR3: TGCGCCAGCAGCCGGACAGGGGGCGAAGTTCGAGAAAAACTGTTTTTT.

This rearrangement joins TRBV19 to TRBJ1-1, with 10 bases matching TRBD1. V lost 5 bases, J lost 0 bases, and 3 bases stayed unmatched. CDR1 and CDR2 from the germline V gene are LNHDA and SQIVND (reference sequence). This CDR3 has 15 amino acids. The CDR3 protein is CASSFGTGVNTEAFF. The CDR3 DNA reads as TGTGCCAGTAGTTTCGGGACAGGGGTGAACACTGAAGCTTTCTTT.

This rearrangement joins TRBV7-9 to TRBJ2-7; 10 bases fit TRBD1. CDR1 is SEHNR and CDR2 is FQNEAQ in the germline V gene (reference sequence). The CDR3 sequence is 15 residues long. The V gene end was trimmed by 5 bases and the J gene end by 5 bases; junction bases not matched to a gene: 9. The CDR3 nucleotides read TGTGCCAGCAGCAAAGACAGGGGGCGGATGAACGAGCAGTACTTC. It translates to CASSKDRGRMNEQYF. Combining the CDR3 with reference TRBV7-9 and TRBJ2-7 gives the whole variable domain DTGVSQNPRHKITKRGQNVTFRCDPISEHNRLYWYRQTLGQGPEFLTYFQNEAQLEKSRLLSDRFSAERPKGSFSTLEIQRTEQGDSAMYLCASSKDRGRMNEQYFGPGTRLTVT.

The chain links TRBV27 to TRBJ1-5; D gene unclear. V lost 8 bases, J lost 4 bases, and 15 bases lay in between. This CDR3 has 14 residues. Germline CDR1 reads MNHEY; CDR2 reads SMNVEV (reference sequence). The CDR3 coding sequence is TGTGCCAGCGCGCCGCGCCGGGGTAATCAGCCCCAGCATTTT. As protein: CASAPRRGNQPQHF.